The 20 T cell receptor beta chains reported below all come from one sample, sequenced in a study of T-cell reconstitution after alpha-beta-depleted transplantation in children. The authors prepared the TCRbeta library with unique molecular identifiers. TCRdb processed the PCR reads anew with MiXCR; each CDR3 protein has one entry. This sample yields almost 500,000 distinct CDR3 sequences, of which around 13% are seen a single time; about 5.6% belongs to the top ten. This material consisted of PBMCs from the stem cell graft donor, taken from the stem cell graft. Receptors originate from a human donor who donated a stem cell graft to a child with combined immunodeficiency.

In its sample, this clonotype was seen many times. The V and J genes are TRBV20-1 and TRBJ2-1, with 8 bases identical to TRBD2. The length of the CDR3 is 16 residues. CDR1 and CDR2 (germline): DFQATT, SNEGSKA (reference sequence). J was trimmed by 2 bases and V by 2 bases; bases with no gene match: 8. The CDR3 DNA follows: TGCAGTGCTAGACCGCTAGCGGGTTCTGCCTACAATGAGCAGTTCTTC. Translation gives CSARPLAGSAYNEQFF.

A note on this clonotype: Since a much larger clone is just one base distant, this may be a read error. The chain carries TRBV5-1 and TRBJ1-1, with a possible D match to TRBD1 (6 bases). The CDR3 loop spans 12 amino acids. Germline V gives CDR1 SGHRS, CDR2 YFSETQ. The CDR3 bases are TGCGACAGCAGAAGGGACACCCCCGAAGCTTTCTTT. Encoded protein: CDSRRDTPEAFF. The full variable domain, completed using reference TRBV5-1 and TRBJ1-1, is KAGVTQTPRYLIKTRGQQVTLSCSPISGHRSVSWYQQTPGQGLQFLFEYFSETQRNKGNFPGRFSGRQFSNSRSEMNVSTLELGDSALYLCDSRRDTPEAFFGQGTRLTVV.

Only a few counts were recorded for this clonotype. The chain has TRBV2 and TRBJ2-3; 11 nucleotides line up with TRBD2. In germline, CDR1 is SNHLY, CDR2 FYNNEI. The CDR3 has 15 residues. The V segment lost 11 bases and the J segment 4 bases; nucleotides outside the gene matches: 11. CDR3 DNA sequence: TGTGCCGCCATACCTAGCGGGGGGCCTGCAGATACGCAGTATTTT. Protein sequence: CAAIPSGGPADTQYF.

This clonotype has a count of ten or more. The rearrangement uses TRBV11-1 and TRBJ2-3; 7 bases are a match to TRBD1. CDR3 length equals 19 residues. In germline, CDR1 is SGHAT, CDR2 FQDESV (reference sequence). After removal of 4 bases from V and 2 bases from J, the junction contained 18 bases not matched to a gene. The CDR3 DNA reads as TGTGCCAGCAGCTCAGGCCGGGGCGGTTGGGACAGCCTCACAGATACGCAGTATTTT. It translates to CASSSGRGGWDSLTDTQYF.

This rearrangement joins TRBV20-1 to TRBJ1-3; tentatively, D is TRBD1 (6 bases). V was clipped by 6 bases and J by 5 bases, with 11 bases between them. This CDR3 has 12 residues. Germline V CDR1 and CDR2: DFQATT, SNEGSKA (reference sequence). CDR3 nucleotide sequence: TGCAGTGCGGACAGCCCCAGAAACACCATATATTTT. This sequence encodes CSADSPRNTIYF.

This clonotype was detected a few times. The gene calls are TRBV6-2 or TRBV6-3 and TRBJ1-1; D is undetermined. Germline V gene lookup returns CDR1 MNHEY and CDR2 SVGEGT. V lost 6 bases, J lost 1 base, and 9 bases lay in between. The CDR3 runs to 13 residues. In DNA form, the CDR3 reads TGTGCCAGCAGGACCTTTACGAACACTGAAGCTTTCTTT. Translation gives CASRTFTNTEAFF.

This clonotype was observed many times. The chain is built from TRBV6-5 and TRBJ1-2; a possible D gene is TRBD1 (5 bases). The length of the CDR3 is 14 residues. The V gene lost 8 bases and the J gene lost 7 bases, with 20 bases spanning the gap. The germline V gene encodes CDR1 MNHEY and CDR2 SVGAGI. Here the CDR3 DNA reads TGTGCCAGCCTTAGCCGGGACTGGCTCGGTGGCTACACCTTC. Protein sequence: CASLSRDWLGGYTF.

This clonotype has ten or more counts. The junction does not match germline at one end; this may be a read error. The chain links TRBV12-3 or TRBV12-4 to TRBJ2-7, with 10 nucleotides matching TRBD2. This CDR3 region has 14 residues. The CDR3 spells CASSLAGGTYEQYF. For the CDR3, the DNA is TGCGCCAGCAGCTTAGCGGGAGGAACCTACGAGCAGTACTTC.

The chain has TRBV5-1 and TRBJ2-6; 8 nucleotides line up with TRBD1. V lost 0 bases to trimming and J lost 4 bases; unmatched junction nucleotides: 15. The CDR3 has 20 amino acids. From germline, CDR1 is SGHRS and CDR2 YFSETQ. The CDR3 sequence: CASSLVLWAGGASGANVLTF. The CDR3 nucleotides read TGCGCCAGCAGCTTGGTACTCTGGGCAGGGGGCGCGTCCGGGGCCAACGTCCTGACTTTC.

V and J are TRBV6-4 and TRBJ2-2; 11 nucleotides agree with TRBD2. The CDR3 covers 19 residues. Trimming cost V 2 bases and J 1 base; bases outside gene matches: 9. The germline CDR1 and CDR2 sequences are MRHNA and SNTAGT. This CDR3 is CASSDGRGGTSGNTGELFF. CDR3 bases: TGTGCCAGCAGTGACGGCAGGGGAGGGACTAGCGGGAACACCGGGGAGCTGTTTTTT.

In this sample, this clonotype turned up a few times. This chain uses TRBV5-6 with TRBJ2-6, with TRBD1 as a possible D gene (5 bases). This CDR3 is built from 15 residues. The V end lost 4 bases, the J end lost 2 bases, and 10 bases lay between the germline ends. Germline V gene data show CDR1 as SGHDT and CDR2 as YYEEEE. CDR3 nucleotide sequence: TGTGCCAGCAGCCTATTAGGGGCTGGGGCCAACGTCCTGACTTTC. It yields the protein CASSLLGAGANVLTF.

This clonotype was counted a few times. The rearrangement uses TRBV20-1 and TRBJ2-1; TRBD2 agrees at 10 bases. The V gene's germline CDR1 is DFQATT and CDR2 SNEGSKA (reference sequence). This CDR3 has 16 residues. After removal of 3 bases from V and 6 bases from J, the junction contained 11 bases not matched to a gene. The CDR3 loop reads CSARGEREGRGNEQFF. As DNA, the CDR3 is TGCAGTGCTAGGGGAGAGCGGGAGGGCCGGGGCAATGAGCAGTTCTTC.

This clonotype came up many times. The DNA for the CDR3 is TGCAGTGCTAGAGTCCCCACTAGCGGGAGTCTTGGTGATACGCAGTATTTT. Amino acid sequence: CSARVPTSGSLGDTQYF. V usage is TRBV20-1 and J usage is TRBJ2-3, with 11 positions matching TRBD2. Germline V lookup: CDR1 DFQATT, CDR2 SNEGSKA (reference sequence). Trimming cost V 1 base and J 6 bases; bases outside gene matches: 12. The CDR3 has 17 residues.

This chain links TRBV5-1 with TRBJ2-7; the match to TRBD1 covers 9 bases. Germline V gene data show CDR1 as SGHRS and CDR2 as YFSETQ. The CDR3 sequence is 15 residues long. V lost 0 bases to trimming and J lost 5 bases; unmatched junction nucleotides: 6. In DNA form, the CDR3 reads TGCGCCAGCAGCTTGGCCGGGACAGGGACCCACGAGCAGTACTTC. Amino acids: CASSLAGTGTHEQYF.

CDR3 region: CASWALMTGNTIYF. DNA of the CDR3: TGTGCCAGCTGGGCCCTGATGACTGGAAACACCATATATTTT. The chain combines TRBV2 with TRBJ1-3; no firm D call. This CDR3 comprises 14 residues. CDR1 is SNHLY, CDR2 FYNNEI, per germline. V was cut by 8 bases and J by 2 bases, with 13 bases left in between. The full variable domain, its missing parts supplied by reference TRBV2 and TRBJ1-3, is EPEVTQTPSHQVTQMGQEVILRCVPISNHLYFYWYRQILGQKVEFLVSFYNNEISEKSEIFDDQFSVERPDGSNFTLKIRSTKLEDSAMYFCASWALMTGNTIYFGEGSWLTVV.

This clonotype occurred a few times. The J gene is TRBJ2-5, the V gene TRBV3-1; the D gene is possibly TRBD2 (5 bases). V was trimmed by 4 bases and J by 2 bases, leaving 14 bases between them. This CDR3 region has 15 residues. Germline V CDR1 and CDR2: LGHDT, YNNKEL (reference sequence). DNA for the CDR3: TGTGCCAGCAGCCCTCGGGGTAGTAGGCAAGAGACCCAGTACTTC. This sequence encodes CASSPRGSRQETQYF.

The table lists this clonotype with many counts. This chain links TRBV12-3 or TRBV12-4 with TRBJ2-4, with 7 bases identical to TRBD2. The CDR3 runs 13 residues. Trimming removed 4 bases from V and 8 bases from J; junction bases left unmatched: 5. The CDR3 DNA reads as TGTGCCAGCAGTTGGGGGGGTGCGCACATTCAGTACTTC. It is translated as CASSWGGAHIQYF.

The chain links TRBV7-9 to TRBJ1-1; D might be TRBD1 (6 bases). This CDR3 is built from 15 residues. V was cut by 4 bases and J by 5 bases, with 17 bases left in between. In germline, CDR1 is SEHNR, CDR2 FQNEAQ (reference sequence). This CDR3 reads CASSSYLGGNTEAFF. The CDR3 DNA sequence: TGTGCCAGCAGCTCCTACCTTGGGGGCAATACTGAAGCTTTCTTT. The whole variable domain, remainder taken from reference TRBV7-9 and TRBJ1-1, is DTGVSQNPRHKITKRGQNVTFRCDPISEHNRLYWYRQTLGQGPEFLTYFQNEAQLEKSRLLSDRFSAERPKGSFSTLEIQRTEQGDSAMYLCASSSYLGGNTEAFFGQGTRLTVV.

The V gene is TRBV7-6, the J gene TRBJ2-5; a weak D match, TRBD2 (6 bases). The germline V gene has CDR1 SGHVS and CDR2 FNYEAQ. The V end was cut by 0 bases, the J end by 4 bases, with 12 bases between. The CDR3 is 15 amino acids. The CDR3 region has the DNA TGTGCCAGCAGCTTAGCGGTAGCGGAGGTAGAGACCCAGTACTTC. It specifies CASSLAVAEVETQYF.

The chain has TRBV19 and TRBJ2-1; D call uncertain. Germline CDR1 LNHDA, CDR2 SQIVND (reference sequence). Trimming removed 7 bases at V and 7 bases at J, with 17 bases between. This CDR3 has 14 amino acids. CDR3 DNA sequence: TGTGCCAGTACCACCAGAACCCCCGGGAATGAGCAGTTCTTC. Translation: CASTTRTPGNEQFF.